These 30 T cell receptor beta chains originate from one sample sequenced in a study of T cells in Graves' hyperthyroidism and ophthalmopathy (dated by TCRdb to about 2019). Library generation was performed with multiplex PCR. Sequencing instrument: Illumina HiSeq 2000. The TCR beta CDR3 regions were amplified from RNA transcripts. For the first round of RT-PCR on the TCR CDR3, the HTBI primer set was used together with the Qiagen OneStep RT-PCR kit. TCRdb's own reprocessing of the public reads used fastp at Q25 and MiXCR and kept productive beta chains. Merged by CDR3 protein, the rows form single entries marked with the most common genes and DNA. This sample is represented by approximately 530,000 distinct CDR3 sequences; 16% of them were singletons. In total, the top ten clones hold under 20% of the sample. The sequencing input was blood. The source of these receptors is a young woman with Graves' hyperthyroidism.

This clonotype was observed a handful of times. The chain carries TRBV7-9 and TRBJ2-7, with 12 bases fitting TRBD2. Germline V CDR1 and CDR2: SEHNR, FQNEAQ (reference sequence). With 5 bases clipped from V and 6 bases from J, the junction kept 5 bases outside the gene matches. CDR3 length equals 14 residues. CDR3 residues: CASSATSGRAEQYF. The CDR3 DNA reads TGTGCCAGCAGCGCGACTAGCGGGAGAGCCGAGCAGTACTTC.

CDR3: CASSPITGDTQYF. The CDR3, as DNA: TGTGCCAGCAGTCCCATCACAGGGGATACGCAGTATTTT. The chain joins TRBV12-3 or TRBV12-4 to TRBJ2-3; D perhaps matches TRBD1 (6 bases). With 5 bases removed from V and 6 bases from J, the gap between germline ends came to 12 bases. CDR3 length equals 13 residues.

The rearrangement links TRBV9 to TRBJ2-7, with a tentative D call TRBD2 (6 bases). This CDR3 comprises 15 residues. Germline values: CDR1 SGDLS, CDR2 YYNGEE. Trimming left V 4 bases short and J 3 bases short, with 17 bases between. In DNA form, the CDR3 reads TGTGCCAGCAGCTCTGGGACTGGTGGACTCTACGAGCAGTACTTC. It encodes CASSSGTGGLYEQYF.

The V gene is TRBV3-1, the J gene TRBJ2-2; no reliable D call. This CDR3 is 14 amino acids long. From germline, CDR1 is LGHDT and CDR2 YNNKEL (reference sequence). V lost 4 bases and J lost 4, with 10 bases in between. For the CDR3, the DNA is TGTGCCAGCAGCCGTATCCAGTCCACCGGGGAGCTGTTTTTT. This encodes CASSRIQSTGELFF.

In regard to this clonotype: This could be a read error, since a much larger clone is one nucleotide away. The CDR3 DNA reads TGCAGTGCTCGGGAGACGGGACTGAACACTGAAGGTTTCTTT. It translates to CSARETGLNTEGFF. The chain couples TRBV20-1 to TRBJ1-1, with TRBD1 as a possible D gene (5 bases). Germline CDR1 is DFQATT and CDR2 is SNEGSKA (reference sequence). The CDR3 covers 14 residues.

The CDR3 DNA follows: TGTGCCAGTAGTACTCTAGCGGGAGGGTACACCGGGGAGCTGTTTTTT. Translated, it gives CASSTLAGGYTGELFF. J is TRBJ2-2 and V is TRBV19; 12 bases are shared with TRBD2. Germline lookup yields CDR1 LNHDA and CDR2 SQIVND (reference sequence). The CDR3 is 16 amino acids. V gave up 4 bases and J gave up 3 bases; unmatched junction bases: 3.

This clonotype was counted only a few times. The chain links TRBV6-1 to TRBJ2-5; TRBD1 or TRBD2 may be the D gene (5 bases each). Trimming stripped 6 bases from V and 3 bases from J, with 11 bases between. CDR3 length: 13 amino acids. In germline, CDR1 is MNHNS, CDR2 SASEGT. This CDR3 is CASRKLGEETQYF. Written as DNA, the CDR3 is TGTGCCAGCAGGAAACTAGGGGAAGAGACCCAGTACTTC.

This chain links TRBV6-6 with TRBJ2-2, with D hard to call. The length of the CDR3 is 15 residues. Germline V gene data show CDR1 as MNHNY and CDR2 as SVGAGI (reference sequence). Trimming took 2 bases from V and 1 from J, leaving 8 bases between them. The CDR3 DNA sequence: TGTGCCAGCAGTTACACCCCGCAGAACACCGGGGAGCTGTTTTTT. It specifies CASSYTPQNTGELFF.

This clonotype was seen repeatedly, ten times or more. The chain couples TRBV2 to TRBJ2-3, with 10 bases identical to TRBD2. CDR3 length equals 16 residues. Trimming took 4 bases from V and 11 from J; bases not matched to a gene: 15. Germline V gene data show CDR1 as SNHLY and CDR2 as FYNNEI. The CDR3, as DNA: TGTGCCAGCAGTGTATCTAGCGGGAGCTCCGGGGAGGGGCAGTATTTT. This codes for CASSVSSGSSGEGQYF. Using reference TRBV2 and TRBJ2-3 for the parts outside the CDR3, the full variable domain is EPEVTQTPSHQVTQMGQEVILRCVPISNHLYFYWYRQILGQKVEFLVSFYNNEISEKSEIFDDQFSVERPDGSNFTLKIRSTKLEDSAMYFCASSVSSGSSGEGQYFGPGTRLTVL.

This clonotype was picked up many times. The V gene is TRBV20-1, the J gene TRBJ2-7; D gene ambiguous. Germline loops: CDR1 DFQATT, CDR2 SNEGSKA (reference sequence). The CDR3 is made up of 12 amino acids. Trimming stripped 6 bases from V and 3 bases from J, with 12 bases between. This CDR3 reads CSAGRQFYEQYF. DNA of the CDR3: TGCAGTGCCGGACGGCAGTTCTACGAGCAGTACTTC.

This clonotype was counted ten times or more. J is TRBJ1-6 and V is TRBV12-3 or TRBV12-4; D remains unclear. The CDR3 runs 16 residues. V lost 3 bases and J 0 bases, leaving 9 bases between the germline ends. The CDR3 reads CASSLGGSSYNSPLHF. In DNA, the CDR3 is TGTGCCAGCAGTTTGGGAGGGAGCTCCTATAATTCACCCCTCCACTTT.

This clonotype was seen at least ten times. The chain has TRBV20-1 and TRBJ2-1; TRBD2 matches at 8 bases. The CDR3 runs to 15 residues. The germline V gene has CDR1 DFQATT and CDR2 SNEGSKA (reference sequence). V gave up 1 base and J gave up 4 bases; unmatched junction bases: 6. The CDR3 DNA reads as TGCAGTGCTAGAGGGAATAGCGGGGAATACAATGAGCAGTTCTTC. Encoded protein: CSARGNSGEYNEQFF.

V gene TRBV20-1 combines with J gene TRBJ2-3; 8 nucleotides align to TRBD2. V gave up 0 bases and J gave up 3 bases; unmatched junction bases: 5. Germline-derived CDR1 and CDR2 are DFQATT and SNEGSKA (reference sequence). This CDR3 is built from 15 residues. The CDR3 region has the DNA TGCAGTGCTAGAGAAGCGGGAGAAGGGACAGATACGCAGTATTTT. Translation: CSAREAGEGTDTQYF.

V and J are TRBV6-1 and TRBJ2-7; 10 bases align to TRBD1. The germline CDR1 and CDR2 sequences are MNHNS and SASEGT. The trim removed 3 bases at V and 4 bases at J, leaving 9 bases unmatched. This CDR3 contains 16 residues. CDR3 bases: TGTGCCAGCAGTGATGGCTGGGGACAGGGGTCGTACGAGCAGTACTTC. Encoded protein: CASSDGWGQGSYEQYF.

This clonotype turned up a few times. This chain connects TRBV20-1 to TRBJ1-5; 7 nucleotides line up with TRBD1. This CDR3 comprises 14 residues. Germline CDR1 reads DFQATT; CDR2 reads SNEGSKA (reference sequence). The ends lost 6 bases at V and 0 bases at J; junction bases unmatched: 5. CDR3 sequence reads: CSAPTGHSNQPQHF. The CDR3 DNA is TGCAGTGCCCCGACAGGGCATAGCAATCAGCCCCAGCATTTT.

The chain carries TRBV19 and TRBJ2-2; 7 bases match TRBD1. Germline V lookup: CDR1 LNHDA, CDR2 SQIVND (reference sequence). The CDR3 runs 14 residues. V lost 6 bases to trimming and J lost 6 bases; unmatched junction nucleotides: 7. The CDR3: CASSVTGAAGELFF. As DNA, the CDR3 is TGTGCCAGTAGCGTCACAGGGGCGGCCGGGGAGCTGTTTTTT.

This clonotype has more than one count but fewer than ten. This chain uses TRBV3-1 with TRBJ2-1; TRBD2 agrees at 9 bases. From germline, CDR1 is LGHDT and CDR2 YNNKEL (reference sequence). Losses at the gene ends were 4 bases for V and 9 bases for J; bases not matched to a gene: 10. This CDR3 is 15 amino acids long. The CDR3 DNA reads TGTGCCAGCAGCCTATTAGCGGGGGTAGAGAGTGAGCAGTTCTTC. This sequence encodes CASSLLAGVESEQFF.

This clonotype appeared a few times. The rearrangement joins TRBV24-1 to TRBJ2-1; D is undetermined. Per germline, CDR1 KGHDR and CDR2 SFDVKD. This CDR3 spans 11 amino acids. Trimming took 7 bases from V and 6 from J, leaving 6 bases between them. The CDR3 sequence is CATRGINEQFF. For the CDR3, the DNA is TGTGCCACCAGGGGTATCAATGAGCAGTTCTTC.

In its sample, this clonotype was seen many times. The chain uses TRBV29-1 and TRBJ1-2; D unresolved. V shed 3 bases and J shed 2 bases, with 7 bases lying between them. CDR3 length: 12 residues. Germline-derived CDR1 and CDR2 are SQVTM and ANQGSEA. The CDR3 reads CSVDSGNYGYTF. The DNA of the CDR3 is TGCAGCGTTGACAGCGGCAACTATGGCTACACCTTC.

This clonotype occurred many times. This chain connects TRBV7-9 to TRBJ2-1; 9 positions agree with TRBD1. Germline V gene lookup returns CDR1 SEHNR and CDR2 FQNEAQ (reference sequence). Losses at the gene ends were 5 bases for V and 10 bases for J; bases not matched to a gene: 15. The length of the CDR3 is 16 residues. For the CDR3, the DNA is TGTGCCAGCAGCCCACGTCGGGACAGGGCGGCGTACGAGCAGTTCTTC. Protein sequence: CASSPRRDRAAYEQFF.

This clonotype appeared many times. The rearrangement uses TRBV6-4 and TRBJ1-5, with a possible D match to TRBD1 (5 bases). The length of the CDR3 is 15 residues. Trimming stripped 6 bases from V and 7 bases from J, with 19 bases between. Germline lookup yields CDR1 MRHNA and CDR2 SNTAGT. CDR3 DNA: TGTGCCAGCAGAAGCCCAGGGAACGTGTGGCAGCCCCAGCATTTT. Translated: CASRSPGNVWQPQHF.

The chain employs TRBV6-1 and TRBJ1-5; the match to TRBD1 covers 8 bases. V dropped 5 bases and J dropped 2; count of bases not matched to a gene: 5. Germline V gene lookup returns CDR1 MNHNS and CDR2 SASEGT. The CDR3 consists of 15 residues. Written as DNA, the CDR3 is TGTGCCAGCAGTTCCACAGGGGGACGCAATCAGCCCCAGCATTTT. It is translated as CASSSTGGRNQPQHF.

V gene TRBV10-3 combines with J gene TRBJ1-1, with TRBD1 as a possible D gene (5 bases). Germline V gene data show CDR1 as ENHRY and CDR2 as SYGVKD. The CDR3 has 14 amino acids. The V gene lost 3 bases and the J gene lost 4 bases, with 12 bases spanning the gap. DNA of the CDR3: TGTGCCATCAGTGAACAAGGGGAGGGCACTGAAGCTTTCTTT. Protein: CAISEQGEGTEAFF.

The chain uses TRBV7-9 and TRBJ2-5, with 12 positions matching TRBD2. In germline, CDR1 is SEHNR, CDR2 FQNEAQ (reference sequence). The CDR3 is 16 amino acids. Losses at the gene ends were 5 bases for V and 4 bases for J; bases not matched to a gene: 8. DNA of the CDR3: TGTGCCAGCAGCGTTCACCTAGCGGGGGGGCGAGAGACCCAGTACTTC. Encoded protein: CASSVHLAGGRETQYF. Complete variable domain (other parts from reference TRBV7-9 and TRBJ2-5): DTGVSQNPRHKITKRGQNVTFRCDPISEHNRLYWYRQTLGQGPEFLTYFQNEAQLEKSRLLSDRFSAERPKGSFSTLEIQRTEQGDSAMYLCASSVHLAGGRETQYFGPGTRLLVL.

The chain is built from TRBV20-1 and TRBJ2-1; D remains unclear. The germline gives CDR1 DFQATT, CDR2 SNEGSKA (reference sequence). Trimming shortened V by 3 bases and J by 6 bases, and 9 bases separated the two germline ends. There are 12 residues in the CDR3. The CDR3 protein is CSARSQPNEQFF. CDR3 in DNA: TGCAGTGCTAGGTCTCAGCCCAATGAGCAGTTCTTC.

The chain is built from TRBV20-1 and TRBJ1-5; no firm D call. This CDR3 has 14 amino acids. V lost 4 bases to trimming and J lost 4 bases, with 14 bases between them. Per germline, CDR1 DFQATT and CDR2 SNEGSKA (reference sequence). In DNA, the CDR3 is TGCAGTGCTACAAAGGGAGGGTTAAATCAGCCCCAGCATTTT. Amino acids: CSATKGGLNQPQHF.

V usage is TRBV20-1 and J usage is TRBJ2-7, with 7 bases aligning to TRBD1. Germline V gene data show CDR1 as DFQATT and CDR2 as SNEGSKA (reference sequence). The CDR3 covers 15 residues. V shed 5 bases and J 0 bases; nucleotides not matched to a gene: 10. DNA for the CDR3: TGCAGTGCTCCTCCGGGACAGAGAAGCTCCTACGAGCAGTACTTC. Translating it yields CSAPPGQRSSYEQYF.

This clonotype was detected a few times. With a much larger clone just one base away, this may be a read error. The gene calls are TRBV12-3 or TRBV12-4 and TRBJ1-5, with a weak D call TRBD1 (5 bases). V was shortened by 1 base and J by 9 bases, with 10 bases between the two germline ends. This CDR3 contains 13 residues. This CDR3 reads CASSLGGTRPQHF. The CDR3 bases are TGTGCCAGCAGTTTAGGGGGCACCCGGCCCCAGCATTTT.

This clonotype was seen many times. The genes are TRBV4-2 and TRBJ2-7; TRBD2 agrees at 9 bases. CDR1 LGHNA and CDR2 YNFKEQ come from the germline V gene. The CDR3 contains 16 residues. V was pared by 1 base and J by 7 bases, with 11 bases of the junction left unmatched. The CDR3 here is CASSQVTPGLAQEQYF. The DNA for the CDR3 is TGTGCCAGCAGCCAAGTAACCCCGGGACTAGCACAAGAGCAGTACTTC.

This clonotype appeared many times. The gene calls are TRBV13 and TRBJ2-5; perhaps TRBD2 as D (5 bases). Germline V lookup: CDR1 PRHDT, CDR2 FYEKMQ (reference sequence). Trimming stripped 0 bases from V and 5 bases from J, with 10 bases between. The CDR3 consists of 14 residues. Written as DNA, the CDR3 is TGTGCCAGCAGCTTAGGTTCCGGGGATGAGACCCAGTACTTC. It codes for CASSLGSGDETQYF.